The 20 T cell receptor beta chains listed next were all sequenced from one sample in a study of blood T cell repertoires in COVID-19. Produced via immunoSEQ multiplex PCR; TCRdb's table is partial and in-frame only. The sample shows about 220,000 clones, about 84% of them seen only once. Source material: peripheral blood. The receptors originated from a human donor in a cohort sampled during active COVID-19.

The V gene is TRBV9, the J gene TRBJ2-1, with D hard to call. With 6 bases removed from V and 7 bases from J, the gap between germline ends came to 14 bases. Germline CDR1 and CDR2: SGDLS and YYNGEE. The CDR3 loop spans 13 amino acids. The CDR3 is CASTTSSRNEQFF. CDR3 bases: TGTGCCAGCACCACTTCTTCCCGTAATGAGCAGTTCTTC.

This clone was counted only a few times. The CDR3 loop is CASSLSGHKLGGELFF. CDR3 bases: TGTGCCAGCAGCTTGTCAGGACACAAACTCGGGGGGGAGCTGTTTTTT. The chain has TRBV5-4 and TRBJ2-2; maybe TRBD1 (5 bases). Trimming stripped 1 base from V and 8 bases from J, with 18 bases between. CDR3 size: 16 residues. Germline V lookup: CDR1 SGHNT, CDR2 YYREEE (reference sequence). The variable domain in full, with the rest retrieved from reference TRBV5-4 and TRBJ2-2, is ETGVTQSPTHLIKTRGQQVTLRCSSQSGHNTVSWYQQALGQGPQFIFQYYREEENGRGNFPPRFSGLQFPNYSSELNVNALELDDSALYLCASSLSGHKLGGELFFGEGSRLTVL.

CDR3 sequence reads: CASSLFPDEQYF. As DNA, the CDR3 is TGTGCCAGCAGTTTATTTCCGGACGAGCAGTACTTC. V and J are TRBV12-3 or TRBV12-4 and TRBJ2-7; no clear D gene. Trimming left V 2 bases short and J 5 bases short, with 7 bases between. The CDR3 consists of 12 residues.

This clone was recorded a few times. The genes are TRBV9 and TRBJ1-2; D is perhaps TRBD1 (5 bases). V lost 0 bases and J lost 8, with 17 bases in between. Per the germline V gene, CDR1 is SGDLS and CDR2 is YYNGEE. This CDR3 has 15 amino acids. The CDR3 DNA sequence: TGTGCCAGCAGCGTAGTACAAGGAGGGACGTGGGGCTACACCTTC. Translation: CASSVVQGGTWGYTF.

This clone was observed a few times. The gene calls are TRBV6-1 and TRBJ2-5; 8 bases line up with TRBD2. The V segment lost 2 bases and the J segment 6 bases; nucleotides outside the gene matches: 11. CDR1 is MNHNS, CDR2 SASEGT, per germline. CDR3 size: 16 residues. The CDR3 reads CASSEIGPGGRKTQYF. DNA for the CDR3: TGTGCCAGCAGTGAAATTGGGCCGGGGGGGCGGAAGACCCAGTACTTC.

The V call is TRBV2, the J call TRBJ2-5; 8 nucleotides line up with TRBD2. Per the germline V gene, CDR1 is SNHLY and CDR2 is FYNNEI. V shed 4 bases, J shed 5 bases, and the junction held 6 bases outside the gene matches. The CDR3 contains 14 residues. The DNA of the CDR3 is TGTGCCAGCAGTGCGGCGGGAGGCCGGGAGACCCAGTACTTC. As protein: CASSAAGGRETQYF.

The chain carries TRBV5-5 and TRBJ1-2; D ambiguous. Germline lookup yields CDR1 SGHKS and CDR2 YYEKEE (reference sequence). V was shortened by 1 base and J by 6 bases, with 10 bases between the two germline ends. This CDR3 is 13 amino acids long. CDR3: CASSLTATDGYTF. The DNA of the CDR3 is TGTGCCAGCAGCTTGACAGCAACGGATGGCTACACCTTC.

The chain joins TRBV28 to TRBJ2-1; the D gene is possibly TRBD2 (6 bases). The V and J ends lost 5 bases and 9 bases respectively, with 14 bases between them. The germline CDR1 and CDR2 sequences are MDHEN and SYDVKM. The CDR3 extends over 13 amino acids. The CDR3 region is CASSKPGVVEQFF. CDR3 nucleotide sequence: TGTGCCAGCAGTAAGCCGGGGGTGGTTGAGCAGTTCTTC. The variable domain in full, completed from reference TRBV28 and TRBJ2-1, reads DVKVTQSSRYLVKRTGEKVFLECVQDMDHENMFWYRQDPGLGLRLIYFSYDVKMKEKGDIPEGYSVSREKKERFSLILESASTNQTSMYLCASSKPGVVEQFFGPGTRLTVL.

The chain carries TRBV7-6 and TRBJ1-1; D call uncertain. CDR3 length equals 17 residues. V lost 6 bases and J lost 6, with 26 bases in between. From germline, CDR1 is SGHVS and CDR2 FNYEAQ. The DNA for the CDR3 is TGTGCCAGCAGAAGTAGAGGCACGTCTGGAGTAGGTGCTGAAGCTTTCTTT. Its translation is CASRSRGTSGVGAEAFF.

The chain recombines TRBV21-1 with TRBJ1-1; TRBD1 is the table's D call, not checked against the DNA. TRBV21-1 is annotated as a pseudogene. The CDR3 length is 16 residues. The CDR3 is CASSFPERGQNTEAFF. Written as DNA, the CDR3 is TGTGCCAGCTCCTTCCCCGAAAGAGGACAGAACACTGAAGCTTTCTTT.

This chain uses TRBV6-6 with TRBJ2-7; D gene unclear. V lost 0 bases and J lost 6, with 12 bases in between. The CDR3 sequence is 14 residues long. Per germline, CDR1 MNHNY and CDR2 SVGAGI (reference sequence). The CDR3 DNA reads TGTGCCAGCAGTTACTCGGGCCCCCCGAGCGAGCAGTACTTC. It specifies CASSYSGPPSEQYF.

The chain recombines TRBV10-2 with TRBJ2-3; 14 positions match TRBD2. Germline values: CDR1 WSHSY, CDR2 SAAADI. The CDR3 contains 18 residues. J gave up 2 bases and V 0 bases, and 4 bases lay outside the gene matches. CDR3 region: CASSESGTSGGHTDTQYF. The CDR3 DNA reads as TGCGCCAGCAGTGAGTCTGGGACTAGCGGGGGACACACAGATACGCAGTATTTT.

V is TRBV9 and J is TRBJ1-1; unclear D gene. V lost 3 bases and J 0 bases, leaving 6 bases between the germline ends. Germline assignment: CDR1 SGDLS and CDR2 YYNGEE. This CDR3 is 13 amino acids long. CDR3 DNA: TGTGCCAGCAGCGCACAGTTGAACACTGAAGCTTTCTTT. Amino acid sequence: CASSAQLNTEAFF.

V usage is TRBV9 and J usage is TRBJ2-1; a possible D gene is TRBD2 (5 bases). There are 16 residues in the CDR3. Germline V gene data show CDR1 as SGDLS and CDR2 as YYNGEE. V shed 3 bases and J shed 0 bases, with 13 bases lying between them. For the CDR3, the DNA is TGTGCCAGCAGCGCCGGGAACCCGAGCTCCTACAATGAGCAGTTCTTC. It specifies CASSAGNPSSYNEQFF.

The CDR3 bases are TGTGCCAGCAGTTCCACATGGACAGGGGACGGTCAGCCCCAGCATTTT. Translating gives CASSSTWTGDGQPQHF. This chain links TRBV28 with TRBJ1-5; 9 bases fit TRBD1. CDR1 and CDR2 (germline): MDHEN, SYDVKM. This CDR3 is built from 16 residues. The V and J ends lost 4 bases and 6 bases, in that order; junction bases with no gene match: 10.

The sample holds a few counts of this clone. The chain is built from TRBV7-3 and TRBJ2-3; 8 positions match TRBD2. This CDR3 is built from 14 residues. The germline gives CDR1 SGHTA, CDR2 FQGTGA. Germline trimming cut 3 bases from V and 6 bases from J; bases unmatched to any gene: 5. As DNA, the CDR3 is TGTGCCAGCAGCTTCTCCGGGAGGGGGGATACGCAGTATTTT. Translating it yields CASSFSGRGDTQYF.

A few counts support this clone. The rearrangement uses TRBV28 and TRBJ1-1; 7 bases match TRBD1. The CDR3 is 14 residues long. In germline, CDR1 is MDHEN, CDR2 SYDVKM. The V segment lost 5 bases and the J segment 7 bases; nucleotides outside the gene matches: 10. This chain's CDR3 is CASSRTGPNFEAFF. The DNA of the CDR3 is TGTGCCAGCAGTCGGACAGGCCCGAATTTTGAAGCTTTCTTT.

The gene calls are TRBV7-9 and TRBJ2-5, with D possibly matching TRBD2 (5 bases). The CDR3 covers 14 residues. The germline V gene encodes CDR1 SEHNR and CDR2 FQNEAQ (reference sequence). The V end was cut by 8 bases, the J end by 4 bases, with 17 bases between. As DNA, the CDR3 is TGTGCCAGCCAAAACTCCGGGCGGGCAGAGACCCAGTACTTC. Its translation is CASQNSGRAETQYF.

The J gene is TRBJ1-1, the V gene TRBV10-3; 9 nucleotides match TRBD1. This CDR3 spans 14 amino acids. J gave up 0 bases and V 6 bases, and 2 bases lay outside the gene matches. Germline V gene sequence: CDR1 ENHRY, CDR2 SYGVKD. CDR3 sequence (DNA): TGTGCCATCAGGCGACAGGGGGTGAACACTGAAGCTTTCTTT. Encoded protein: CAIRRQGVNTEAFF.

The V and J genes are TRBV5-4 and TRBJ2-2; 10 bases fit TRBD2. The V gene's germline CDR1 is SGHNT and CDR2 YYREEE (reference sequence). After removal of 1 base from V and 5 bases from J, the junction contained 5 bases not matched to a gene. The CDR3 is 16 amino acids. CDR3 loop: CASSLLAGVRTGELFF. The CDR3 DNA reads TGTGCCAGCAGCTTGCTAGCGGGAGTACGGACCGGGGAGCTGTTTTTT.